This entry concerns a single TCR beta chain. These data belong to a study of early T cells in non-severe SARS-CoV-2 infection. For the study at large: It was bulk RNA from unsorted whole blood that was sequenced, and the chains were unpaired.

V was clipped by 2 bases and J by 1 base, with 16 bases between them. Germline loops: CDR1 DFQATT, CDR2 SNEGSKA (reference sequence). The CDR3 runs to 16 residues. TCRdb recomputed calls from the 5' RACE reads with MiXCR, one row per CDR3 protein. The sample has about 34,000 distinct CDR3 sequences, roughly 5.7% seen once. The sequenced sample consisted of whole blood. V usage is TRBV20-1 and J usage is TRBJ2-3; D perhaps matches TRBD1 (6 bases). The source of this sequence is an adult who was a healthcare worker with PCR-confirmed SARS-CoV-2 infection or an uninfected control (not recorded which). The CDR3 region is CSARWRWGPGTDTQYF. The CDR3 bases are TGCAGTGCTAGATGGAGGTGGGGGCCCGGCACAGATACGCAGTATTTT.